The 20 T cell receptor beta chains presented below share a single source sample, sequenced in a study of beta chain features in type 1 diabetes. Regarding the study as a whole: In all four CD4+ subsets, TCRB CDR3 length was significantly, moderately reduced in type 1 diabetes.

Antigen specificity for these receptors is unknown. What was sequenced were expressed TCRB transcripts, since all of the isolated RNA had been reverse transcribed. Some clones are missing from TCRdb's copy, which holds only in-frame ones; the method was immunoSEQ multiplex PCR. The sample contains under 250,000 clones, 11% to 15% of which appear only once. Sequencing was carried out using naive CD4+ T cells from blood. The receptors come from a man aged 30 to 45 with type 1 diabetes.

This clone appeared a few times. V is TRBV4-1 and J is TRBJ1-1; D is perhaps TRBD1 (6 bases). The V and J ends lost 1 base and 1 base respectively, with 13 bases between them. Germline CDR1 reads MGHRA; CDR2 reads YSYEKL. The CDR3 spans 16 residues. The CDR3: CASSQGTVQGNTEAFF. CDR3 bases: TGCGCCAGCAGCCAAGGGACAGTTCAGGGGAACACTGAAGCTTTCTTT.

The V gene is TRBV21-1, the J gene TRBJ2-7; TRBD1, the table's D call, lacks a check against the DNA. TRBV21-1 represents a pseudogene. The CDR3 extends over 13 amino acids. The CDR3 DNA reads as TGTGCCACCCTAATACAGACGGTCTACGAGCAGTACTTC. Translated: CATLIQTVYEQYF.

V gene TRBV5-4 combines with J gene TRBJ1-1; D may be TRBD1 (6 bases). Germline CDR1 is SGHNT and CDR2 is YYREEE (reference sequence). The V end lost 3 bases, the J end lost 4 bases, and 16 bases lay between the germline ends. The CDR3 sequence is 15 residues long. CDR3 amino acids: CASSSPQGRATEAFF. In DNA, the CDR3 is TGTGCCAGCAGCTCCCCACAGGGTCGGGCCACTGAAGCTTTCTTT.

This clone was observed a handful of times. The rearrangement links TRBV19 to TRBJ2-7, with 10 bases aligning to TRBD2. The V gene's germline CDR1 is LNHDA and CDR2 SQIVND (reference sequence). This CDR3 comprises 15 residues. J lost 5 bases, V lost 3 bases, and 7 bases had no gene match. CDR3 amino acids: CASSISLAGANEQYF. CDR3 coding DNA: TGTGCCAGTAGTATTTCTCTAGCGGGAGCAAACGAGCAGTACTTC.

V and J are TRBV18 and TRBJ1-4; perhaps TRBD1 as D (5 bases). V was pared by 0 bases and J by 8 bases, with 13 bases between. CDR3 size: 15 residues. Germline CDR1 and CDR2: KGHSH and LQKENI. The CDR3 here is CASSPPFAGREKLFF. The CDR3 nucleotides are TGTGCCAGCTCACCACCTTTCGCGGGGCGGGAAAAACTGTTTTTT.

This clone has ten or more counts. The rearrangement joins TRBV23-1 to TRBJ2-7; D is unresolved. Being an ORF, TRBV23-1 has a function that is uncertain. The CDR3 length is 17 residues. V was trimmed by 7 bases and J by 2 bases, leaving 24 bases between them. In DNA, the CDR3 is TGCGCCAGCATCCCAAATATTGGTCAGGTATCCACCTACGAGCAGTACTTC. Translated, it gives CASIPNIGQVSTYEQYF.

The chain employs TRBV5-4 and TRBJ2-7; 10 bases map to TRBD1. V lost 4 bases to trimming and J lost 2 bases; unmatched junction nucleotides: 6. Germline V gene lookup returns CDR1 SGHNT and CDR2 YYREEE (reference sequence). This CDR3 contains 15 residues. The CDR3 sequence: CASSPGTGVTYEQYF. In DNA form, the CDR3 reads TGTGCCAGCAGCCCCGGGACAGGGGTAACCTACGAGCAGTACTTC.

The chain has TRBV5-1 and TRBJ2-7; D remains unclear. Germline V gives CDR1 SGHRS, CDR2 YFSETQ. The V end was cut by 0 bases, the J end by 7 bases, with 14 bases between. The CDR3 loop spans 14 amino acids. The DNA of the CDR3 is TGCGCCAGCAGCTTGGGAACCCTTGAGGAAGAGCAGTACTTC. It yields the protein CASSLGTLEEEQYF.

The V call is TRBV28, the J call TRBJ1-2; D unresolved. The V gene lost 2 bases and the J gene lost 4 bases, with 11 bases spanning the gap. CDR1 is MDHEN and CDR2 is SYDVKM in the germline V gene. There are 14 residues in the CDR3. CDR3 region: CASSLDILSYGYTF. In nucleotides, the CDR3 is TGTGCCAGCAGTTTAGACATCCTCAGCTATGGCTACACCTTC.

This clone was picked up a small number of times. The chain couples TRBV18 to TRBJ1-1; 7 bases match TRBD1. Trimming cost V 5 bases and J 3 bases; bases outside gene matches: 6. The length of the CDR3 is 14 residues. Looked up from germline, CDR1 is KGHSH and CDR2 is LQKENI. Here the CDR3 reads CASSTRQGDTEAFF. The CDR3 DNA is TGTGCCAGCTCAACTCGACAGGGCGACACTGAAGCTTTCTTT.

Written as DNA, the CDR3 is TGCGCCAGCAGCCTGGGGGCCGGGGCCGGGGAGCTGTTTTTT. Translation gives CASSLGAGAGELFF. V usage is TRBV5-1 and J usage is TRBJ2-2; D may be TRBD1 (6 bases). The CDR3 runs 14 residues. Trimming stripped 4 bases from V and 6 bases from J, with 13 bases between. Germline V gene sequence: CDR1 SGHRS, CDR2 YFSETQ.

The chain combines TRBV2 with TRBJ2-7, with TRBD2 identical over 8 bases. The V and J ends lost 5 bases and 2 bases, in that order; junction bases with no gene match: 5. CDR1 and CDR2 (germline): SNHLY, FYNNEI. The CDR3 contains 14 residues. The DNA for the CDR3 is TGTGCCAGCAGTACCGGGACTAGTGCCTACGAGCAGTACTTC. Encoded protein: CASSTGTSAYEQYF. The full variable domain, in which reference TRBV2 and TRBJ2-7 provide the parts outside the CDR3, is EPEVTQTPSHQVTQMGQEVILRCVPISNHLYFYWYRQILGQKVEFLVSFYNNEISEKSEIFDDQFSVERPDGSNFTLKIRSTKLEDSAMYFCASSTGTSAYEQYFGPGTRLTVT.

The chain couples TRBV10-3 to TRBJ2-3; unclear D gene. Germline assignment: CDR1 ENHRY and CDR2 SYGVKD. CDR3 length equals 15 residues. Trimming removed 4 bases at V and 0 bases at J, with 11 bases between. CDR3: CAISAQLPSTDTQYF. The CDR3 nucleotides read TGTGCCATCAGTGCTCAGTTGCCTAGCACAGATACGCAGTATTTT.

The chain is built from TRBV18 and TRBJ2-7; unclear D gene. The germline CDR1 and CDR2 sequences are KGHSH and LQKENI. This CDR3 region has 13 residues. Trimming took off 4 bases at V and 0 bases at J, with 7 bases between the two ends. The CDR3 bases are TGTGCCAGCTCACTAACGGGCTCCTACGAGCAGTACTTC. Its protein product is CASSLTGSYEQYF.

The chain combines TRBV29-1 with TRBJ2-2, with D perhaps TRBD2 (7 bases). V was pared by 0 bases and J by 6 bases, with 14 bases between. The CDR3 is made up of 15 amino acids. Germline loops: CDR1 SQVTM, CDR2 ANQGSEA. The CDR3 bases are TGCAGCGTTGAAGATTCAGGGGCGGGGGCCGGGGAGCTGTTTTTT. The encoded protein is CSVEDSGAGAGELFF.

The table lists this clone with a few counts. This chain connects TRBV7-9 to TRBJ1-5; D is possibly TRBD1 (6 bases). Germline-derived CDR1 and CDR2 are SEHNR and FQNEAQ (reference sequence). Trimming removed 5 bases from V and 3 bases from J, with 11 bases in between. The CDR3 contains 14 residues. DNA for the CDR3: TGTGCCAGCAGCCCACAGGGAGCCAATCAGCCCCAGCATTTT. Translating gives CASSPQGANQPQHF.

This rearrangement joins TRBV4-1 to TRBJ2-7, with D tentatively TRBD2 (6 bases). V was clipped by 4 bases and J by 5 bases, with 18 bases between them. From germline, CDR1 is MGHRA and CDR2 YSYEKL. The CDR3 is 15 residues long. As DNA, the CDR3 is TGCGCCAGCAGCCCCCGGGACTTGCGGAGGGACGAGCAGTACTTC. Translated: CASSPRDLRRDEQYF.

This clone was seen only a few times. The V call is TRBV9, the J call TRBJ2-6, with no clear D. The germline V gene encodes CDR1 SGDLS and CDR2 YYNGEE. The CDR3 has 15 residues. V dropped 2 bases and J dropped 0 bases, with 6 bases sitting between them. The CDR3 DNA follows: TGTGCCAGCAGCGTCCACAGCTCTGGGGCCAACGTCCTGACTTTC. Amino acids: CASSVHSSGANVLTF.

The V gene is TRBV18, the J gene TRBJ1-3, with 8 bases matching TRBD1. The CDR3 covers 18 residues. Trimming took 3 bases from V and 0 from J; bases not matched to a gene: 10. Germline V lookup: CDR1 KGHSH, CDR2 LQKENI. The CDR3: CASSPLPRQGSSGNTIYF. CDR3 DNA sequence: TGTGCCAGCTCACCCCTACCTCGACAGGGGTCCTCTGGAAACACCATATATTTT.

V and J are TRBV18 and TRBJ1-2; D call uncertain. The CDR3 is 15 amino acids. The germline V gene has CDR1 KGHSH and CDR2 LQKENI. Trimming removed 3 bases from V and 7 bases from J, with 18 bases in between. The CDR3 sequence is CASSPGGMSSSGYTF. In DNA, the CDR3 is TGTGCCAGCTCACCCGGAGGGATGTCGTCGAGTGGCTACACCTTC. The full variable domain, with the rest looked up from reference TRBV18 and TRBJ1-2, is NAGVMQNPRHLVRRRGQEARLRCSPMKGHSHVYWYRQLPEEGLKFMVYLQKENIIDESGMPKERFSAEFPKEGPSILRIQQVVRGDSAAYFCASSPGGMSSSGYTFGSGTRLTVV.